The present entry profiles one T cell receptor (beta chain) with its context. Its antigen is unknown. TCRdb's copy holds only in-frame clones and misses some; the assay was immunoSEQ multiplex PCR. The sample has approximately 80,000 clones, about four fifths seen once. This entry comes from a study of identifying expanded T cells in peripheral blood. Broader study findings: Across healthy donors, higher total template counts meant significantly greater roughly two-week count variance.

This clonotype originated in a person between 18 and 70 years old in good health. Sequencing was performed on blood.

The CDR3 sequence is CASSAGTGDTGELFF. CDR3 DNA sequence: TGTGCCAGCAGCGCGGGGACAGGGGACACCGGGGAGCTGTTTTTT. The chain uses TRBV9 and TRBJ2-2, with 10 bases fitting TRBD1. Germline V gene lookup returns CDR1 SGDLS and CDR2 YYNGEE. Unmatched junction bases numbered 2, after V lost 3 bases and J lost 3 bases. CDR3 length: 15 amino acids.